Below, one T cell receptor (beta chain) is given with its context. V lost 7 bases and J lost 1, with 14 bases in between. The germline gives CDR1 MNHEY, CDR2 SVGAGI. The CDR3 runs 14 residues. The sample originates from a study of blood T cell repertoires in COVID-19. About the study: The cDNA or gDNA used as material had been derived from T cells, B-cell-depleted T cells, or PBMCs.

Data came from immunoSEQ multiplex PCR; TCRdb stores just in-frame clones and leaves some out. Among 140,000 or so clones listed, 80% to 90% were seen once. The sequenced sample was peripheral blood. The J gene is TRBJ2-7, the V gene TRBV6-5; a weak D match, TRBD1 (6 bases). This clonotype was sampled from a woman of 80 years or more with acute or convalescent COVID-19. Written as DNA, the CDR3 is TGTGCCAGCAAGGGGACAATTCTATCCTACGAGCAGTACTTC. Protein: CASKGTILSYEQYF.